Listed below are T cell receptor beta chains from one sample, sequenced in a study of T cell changes during pregnancy in multiple sclerosis. This table comes from immunoSEQ multiplex PCR, and its TCRdb copy is limited to in-frame clones, with some not included. This table has about 51,000 clones, 90% to 95% appearing once. The material was CD4+ T cells from peripheral blood mononuclear cells, obtained in the second trimester of pregnancy. The receptors originated from a female donor with multiple sclerosis, enrolled in a pregnancy study. CDR3s include the opening cysteine and the closing phenylalanine or tryptophan. Each record gives: V gene, J gene, clone size, D gene, CDR3 DNA, CDR3 protein. A D gene is named only where the DNA matches it firmly. Some rows mark clone size as missing; the rest say once, few, many or name a class of expanded clone.

TRBV19	TRBJ1-5	few	TRBD1	TGTGCCAGTAGCCTAGGGACAGTGGGCAATCAGCCCCAGCATTTT	CASSLGTVGNQPQHF
TRBV28	TRBJ1-1	-	-	TGTGCCAGCAGTCCATTAGGGGGGAACACTGAAGCTTTCTTT	CASSPLGGNTEAFF
TRBV6-5	TRBJ1-6	-	TRBD1	TGTGCCAGCAGTTACTGGGGACAGGGGGAATCACCCCTCCACTTT	CASSYWGQGESPLHF
TRBV7-2	TRBJ2-7	-	-	TGTGCCAGCAGCTTAGGCGTAGGGAAGGGGGAGCAGTACTTC	CASSLGVGKGEQYF
TRBV4-3	TRBJ1-6	once	TRBD1	TGCGCCAGCAGCCAAGAAGTGGGACAGAACTATAATTCACCCCTCCACTTT	CASSQEVGQNYNSPLHF
TRBV19	TRBJ2-3	-	TRBD1	TGTGCCAGTAGCGCGGGACAGGGCTTTGTTGATACGCAGTATTTT	CASSAGQGFVDTQYF
TRBV2	TRBJ2-7	-	-	TGTGCCAGCGCCCCTGTTGGGGGGGGCGGCGAGCAGTACTTC	CASAPVGGGGEQYF
TRBV6-1	TRBJ1-2	-	-	TGTGCCAGCAGTGGATGGCTTCGGCTACAGGGCTACACCTTC	CASSGWLRLQGYTF
TRBV18	TRBJ1-2	once	-	TGTGCCAGCTCACAACAGGGAGTTGGCTACACCTTC	CASSQQGVGYTF
TRBV29-1	TRBJ2-5	-	-	TGCAGCGTGGAAAAGACAGGGAGGGAGACCCAGTACTTC	CSVEKTGRETQYF